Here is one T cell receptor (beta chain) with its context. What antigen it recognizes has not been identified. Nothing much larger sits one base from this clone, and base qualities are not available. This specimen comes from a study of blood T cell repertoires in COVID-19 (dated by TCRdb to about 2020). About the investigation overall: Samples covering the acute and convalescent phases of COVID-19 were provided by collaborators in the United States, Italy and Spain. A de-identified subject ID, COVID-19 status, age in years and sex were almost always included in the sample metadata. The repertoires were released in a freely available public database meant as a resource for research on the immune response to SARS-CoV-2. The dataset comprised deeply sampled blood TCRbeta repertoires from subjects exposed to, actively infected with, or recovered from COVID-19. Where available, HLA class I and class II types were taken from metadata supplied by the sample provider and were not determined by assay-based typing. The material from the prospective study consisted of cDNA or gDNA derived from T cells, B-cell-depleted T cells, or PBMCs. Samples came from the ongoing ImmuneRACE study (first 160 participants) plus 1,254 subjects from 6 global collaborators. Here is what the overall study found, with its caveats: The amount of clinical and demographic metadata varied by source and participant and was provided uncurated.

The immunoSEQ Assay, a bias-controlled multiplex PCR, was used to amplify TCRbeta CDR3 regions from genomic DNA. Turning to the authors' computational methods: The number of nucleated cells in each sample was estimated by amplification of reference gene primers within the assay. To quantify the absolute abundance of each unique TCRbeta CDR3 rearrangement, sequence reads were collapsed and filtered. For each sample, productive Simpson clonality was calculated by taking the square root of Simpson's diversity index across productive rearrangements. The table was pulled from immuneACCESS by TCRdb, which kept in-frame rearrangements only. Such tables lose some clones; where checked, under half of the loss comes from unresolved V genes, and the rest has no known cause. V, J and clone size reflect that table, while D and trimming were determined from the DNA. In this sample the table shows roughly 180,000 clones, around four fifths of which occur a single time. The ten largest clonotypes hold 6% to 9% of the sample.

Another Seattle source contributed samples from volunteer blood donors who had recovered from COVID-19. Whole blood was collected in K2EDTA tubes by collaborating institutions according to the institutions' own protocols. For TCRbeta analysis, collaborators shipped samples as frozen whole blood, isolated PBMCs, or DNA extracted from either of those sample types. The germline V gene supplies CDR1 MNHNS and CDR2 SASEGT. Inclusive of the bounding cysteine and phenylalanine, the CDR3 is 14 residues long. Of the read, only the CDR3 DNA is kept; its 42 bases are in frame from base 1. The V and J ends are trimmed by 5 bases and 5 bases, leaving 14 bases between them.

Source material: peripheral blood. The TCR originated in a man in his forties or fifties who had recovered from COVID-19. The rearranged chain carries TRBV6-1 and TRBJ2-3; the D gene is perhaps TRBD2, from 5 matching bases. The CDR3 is CASSTSPGVDTQYF. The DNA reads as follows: TGTGCCAGCAGTACCTCCCCCGGGGTAGATACGCAGTATTTT.